This TCR beta chain was captured in a study of blood T cell repertoires in COVID-19. At the level of the study: From T cells, B-cell-depleted T cells, or PBMCs came the material, which was cDNA or gDNA.

This CDR3 has 15 residues. The V gene lost 6 bases and the J gene lost 3 bases, with 15 bases spanning the gap. CDR1 is MDHEN and CDR2 is SYDVKM in the germline V gene. Sequencing used immunoSEQ multiplex PCR; TCRdb keeps in-frame clones, though not all of them. The sample includes under 200,000 clones, more than 75% of them seen just once. Sequencing was done on a sample of peripheral blood. The rearrangement joins TRBV28 to TRBJ2-4; perhaps TRBD1 as D (7 bases). This receptor was taken from a man aged 35-49 years with active or convalescent COVID-19. The CDR3 DNA reads TGTGCCAGCAGCCTGGGACAGCGGGTCAAAAACATTCAGTACTTC. This translates into CASSLGQRVKNIQYF.